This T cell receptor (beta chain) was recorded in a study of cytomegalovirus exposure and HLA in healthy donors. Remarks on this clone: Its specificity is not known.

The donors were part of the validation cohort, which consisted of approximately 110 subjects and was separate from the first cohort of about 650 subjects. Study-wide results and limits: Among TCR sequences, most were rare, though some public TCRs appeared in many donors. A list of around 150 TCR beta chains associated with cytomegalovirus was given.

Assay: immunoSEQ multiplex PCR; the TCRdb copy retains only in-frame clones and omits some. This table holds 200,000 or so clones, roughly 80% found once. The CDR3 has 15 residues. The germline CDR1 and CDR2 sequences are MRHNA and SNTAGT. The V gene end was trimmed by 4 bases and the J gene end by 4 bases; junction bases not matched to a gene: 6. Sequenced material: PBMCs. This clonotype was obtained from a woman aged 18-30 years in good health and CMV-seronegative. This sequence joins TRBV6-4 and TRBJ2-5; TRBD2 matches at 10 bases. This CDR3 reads CASSASGSIGETQYF. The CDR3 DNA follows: TGTGCCAGCAGTGCTAGCGGGAGTATCGGAGAGACCCAGTACTTC.